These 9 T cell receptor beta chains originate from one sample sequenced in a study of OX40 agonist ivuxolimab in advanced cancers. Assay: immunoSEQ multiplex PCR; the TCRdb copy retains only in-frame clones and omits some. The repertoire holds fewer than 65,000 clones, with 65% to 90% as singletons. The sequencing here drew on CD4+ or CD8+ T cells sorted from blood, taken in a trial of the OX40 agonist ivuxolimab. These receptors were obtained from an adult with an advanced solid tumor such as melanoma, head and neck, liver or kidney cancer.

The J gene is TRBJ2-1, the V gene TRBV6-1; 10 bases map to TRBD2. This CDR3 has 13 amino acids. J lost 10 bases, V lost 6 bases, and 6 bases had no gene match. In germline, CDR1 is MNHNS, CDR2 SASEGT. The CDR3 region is CASSASGSGEQFF. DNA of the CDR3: TGTGCCAGCAGCGCTAGCGGGAGCGGGGAGCAGTTCTTC.

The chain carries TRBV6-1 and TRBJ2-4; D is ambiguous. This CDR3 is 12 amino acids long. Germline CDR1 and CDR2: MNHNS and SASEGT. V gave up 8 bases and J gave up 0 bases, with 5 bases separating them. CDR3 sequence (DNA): TGTGCCAGCGGATTAGCCAAAAACATTCAGTACTTC. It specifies CASGLAKNIQYF.

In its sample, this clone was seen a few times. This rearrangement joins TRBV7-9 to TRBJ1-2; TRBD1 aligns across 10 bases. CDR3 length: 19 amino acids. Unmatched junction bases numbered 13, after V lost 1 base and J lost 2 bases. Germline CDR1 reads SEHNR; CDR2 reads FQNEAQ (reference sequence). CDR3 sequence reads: CASSLENVWGTGDNYGYTF. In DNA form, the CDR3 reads TGTGCCAGCAGCTTAGAAAACGTCTGGGGGACAGGGGACAACTATGGCTACACCTTC.

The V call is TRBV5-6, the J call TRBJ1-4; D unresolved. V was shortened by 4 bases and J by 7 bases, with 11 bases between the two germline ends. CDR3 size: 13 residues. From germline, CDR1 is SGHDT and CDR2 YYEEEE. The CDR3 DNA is TGTGCCAGCAGCCTGAGAGGGTCTGAAAAACTGTTTTTT. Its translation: CASSLRGSEKLFF.

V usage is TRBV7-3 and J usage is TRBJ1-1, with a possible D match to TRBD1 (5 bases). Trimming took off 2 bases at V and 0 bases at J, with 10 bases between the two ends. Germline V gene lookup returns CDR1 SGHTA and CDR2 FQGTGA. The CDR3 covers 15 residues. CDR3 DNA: TGTGCCAGCAGCTTAGAAGGGGTGATGAACACTGAAGCTTTCTTT. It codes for CASSLEGVMNTEAFF.

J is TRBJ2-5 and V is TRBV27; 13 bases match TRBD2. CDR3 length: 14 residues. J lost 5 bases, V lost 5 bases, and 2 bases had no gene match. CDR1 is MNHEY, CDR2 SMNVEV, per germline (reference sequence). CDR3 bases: TGTGCCAGCAGTAAGGGACTAGCGGGGGAGACCCAGTACTTC. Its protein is CASSKGLAGETQYF.

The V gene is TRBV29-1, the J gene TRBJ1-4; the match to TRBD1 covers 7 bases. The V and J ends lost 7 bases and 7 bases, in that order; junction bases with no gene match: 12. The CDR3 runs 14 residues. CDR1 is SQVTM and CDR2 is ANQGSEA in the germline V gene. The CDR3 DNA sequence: TGCAGCGCCCTCCAGACAGGGTCGGGTGAAAAACTGTTTTTT. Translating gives CSALQTGSGEKLFF.

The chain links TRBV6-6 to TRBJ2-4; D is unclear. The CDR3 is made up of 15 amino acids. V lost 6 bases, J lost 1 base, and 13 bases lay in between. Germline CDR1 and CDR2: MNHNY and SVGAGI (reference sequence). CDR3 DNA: TGTGCCAGCAGCCGGAGCACCATCGCCAAAAACATTCAGTACTTC. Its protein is CASSRSTIAKNIQYF.

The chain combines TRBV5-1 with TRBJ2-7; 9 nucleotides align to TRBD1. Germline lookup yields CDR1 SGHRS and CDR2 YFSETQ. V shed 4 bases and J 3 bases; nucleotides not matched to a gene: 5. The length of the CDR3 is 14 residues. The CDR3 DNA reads TGCGCCAGCAGCCTGGGACAGGGCAACTACGAGCAGTACTTC. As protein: CASSLGQGNYEQYF.